Listed here is a single T cell receptor (beta chain). These data belong to a study of blood T cell repertoires in COVID-19. Study background: Italy, Spain and the United States were the sources of the convalescent and acute COVID-19 samples.

TCRdb's copy holds only in-frame clones and misses some; the assay was immunoSEQ multiplex PCR. The sample lists 200,000 to 250,000 clones; over 80% were seen once. Germline loops: CDR1 LGHDT, CDR2 YNNKEL (reference sequence). The V and J ends lost 4 bases and 0 bases, in that order; junction bases with no gene match: 7. The length of the CDR3 is 17 residues. The chain recombines TRBV3-1 (or the pseudogene TRBV3-2) with TRBJ2-1; 9 nucleotides align to TRBD2. This sequence was found in a woman between 65 and 79 years old with active or convalescent COVID-19. Sequences were obtained from peripheral blood. Here the CDR3 DNA reads TGTGCCAGCAGCCTGCGGACTAGCGCGACCTCCTACAATGAGCAGTTCTTC. Protein product: CASSLRTSATSYNEQFF.